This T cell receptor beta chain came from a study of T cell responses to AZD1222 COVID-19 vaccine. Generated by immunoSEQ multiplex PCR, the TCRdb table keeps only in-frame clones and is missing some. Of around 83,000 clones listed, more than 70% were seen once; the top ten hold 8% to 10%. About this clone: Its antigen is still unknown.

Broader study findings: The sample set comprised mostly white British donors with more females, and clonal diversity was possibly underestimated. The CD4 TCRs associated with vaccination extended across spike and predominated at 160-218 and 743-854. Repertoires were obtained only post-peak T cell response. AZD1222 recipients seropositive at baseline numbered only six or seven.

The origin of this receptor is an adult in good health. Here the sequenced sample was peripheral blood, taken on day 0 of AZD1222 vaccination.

The CDR3 DNA reads TGTGCCAGTAGAGGCGCGTTCTCTGGAAACACCATATATTTT. This gives the protein CASRGAFSGNTIYF. V and J are TRBV2 and TRBJ1-3; unclear D gene. Trimming removed 9 bases from V and 0 bases from J, with 12 bases in between. Per germline, CDR1 SNHLY and CDR2 FYNNEI. The CDR3 consists of 14 residues.